This T cell receptor (beta chain) appears in the sequencing data of a study of blood T cell repertoires in COVID-19. Background on the study: The samples span acute and convalescent COVID-19 from the United States, Italy and Spain.

This clone was seen just once. Authors' data handling: The assay estimated nucleated cells by amplifying reference gene primers. Libraries were prepared by immunoSEQ multiplex PCR; TCRdb keeps only in-frame clonotypes and omits some of them. V and J calls and clone size are as listed in that table; D and trimming were resolved from the DNA. The sample has roughly 200,000 clones; more than 75% are singletons. Germline-derived CDR1 and CDR2 are SQVTM and ANQGSEA. This CDR3 spans 11 amino acids. Trimming took 1 base from V and 5 from J, leaving 5 bases between them. The material sequenced was PBMCs or T cells enriched from blood (not recorded which). The V and J genes are TRBV29-1 and TRBJ2-5; D gene uncertain. This TCR was recovered from a man aged 35 to 55 with acute COVID-19. The CDR3 sequence: CSVEVMETQYF. CDR3 nucleotides: TGCAGCGTTGAAGTAATGGAGACCCAGTACTTC.